The clone carrying this T cell receptor (beta chain) was counted once. Its antigen is not identified. One end of the junction fails to match germline, which may point to a read error. The assay was immunoSEQ multiplex PCR, and TCRdb's table has in-frame clones only and misses some. The table includes about 120,000 clones, roughly nine tenths detected once. The data were taken from a study of T cell responses to AZD1222 COVID-19 vaccine. Whole-study findings and limits: Spike-specific TCRs gained breadth and depth after people received two AZD1222 doses. Regions 160-218 and 743-854 dominated among vaccine-associated CD4 TCRs spanning spike.

There are 12 residues in the CDR3. The V gene's germline CDR1 is SGHAT and CDR2 FQNNGV. The starting material was peripheral blood, obtained on day 0 of AZD1222 vaccination. The receptor was derived from an adult in good health. V gene TRBV11-2 combines with J gene TRBJ2-7; tentatively, D is TRBD1 or TRBD2 (5 bases each). The DNA of the CDR3 is TGTGCCAGCAGTTTAGCTGGGGGCGAGCAGTACTTC. It codes for CASSLAGGEQYF.